This TCR beta chain was captured by sequencing in a study of T cells in Graves' hyperthyroidism and ophthalmopathy. This clonotype was seen repeatedly, ten times or more. The junction does not match germline at one end; this may be a read error. The V gene's germline CDR1 is SGDLS and CDR2 YYNGEE. The CDR3 covers 15 residues. RNA transcripts yielded amplified TCR beta CDR3 regions. Initially, a first-round RT-PCR of the TCR CDR3 employed the HTBI primer set. TCRdb used MiXCR to reprocess the multiplex PCR reads, holding one entry per CDR3 protein. The sample has about 520,000 distinct CDR3 sequences; around a quarter are singletons.

The V gene is TRBV9, the J gene TRBJ1-3; D is possibly TRBD1 (6 bases). Source material: blood. The TCR was taken from a woman in her twenties or thirties with Graves' ophthalmopathy. The CDR3 DNA reads TGTGCCAGCAGCAGTACAGGGTTTGCTGGAAACACCATGTATTTT. Protein sequence: CASSSTGFAGNTMYF.